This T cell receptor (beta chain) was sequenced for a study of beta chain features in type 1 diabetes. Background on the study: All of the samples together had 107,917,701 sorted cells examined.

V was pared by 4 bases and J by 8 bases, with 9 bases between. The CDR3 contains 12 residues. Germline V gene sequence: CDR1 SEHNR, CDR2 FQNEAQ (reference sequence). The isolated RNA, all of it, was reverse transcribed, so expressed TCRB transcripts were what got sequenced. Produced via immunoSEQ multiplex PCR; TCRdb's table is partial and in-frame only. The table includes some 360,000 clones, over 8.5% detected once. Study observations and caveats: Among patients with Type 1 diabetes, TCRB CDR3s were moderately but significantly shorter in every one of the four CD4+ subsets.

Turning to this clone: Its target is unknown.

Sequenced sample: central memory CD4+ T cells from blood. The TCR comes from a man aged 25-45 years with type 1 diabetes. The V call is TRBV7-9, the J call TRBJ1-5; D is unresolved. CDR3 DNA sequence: TGTGCCAGCAGCTCCAACCTCAAGCCCCAGCATTTT. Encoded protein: CASSSNLKPQHF.